Here is one T cell receptor beta chain with its context. This receptor's antigen is unknown. No quality values exist for individual bases; no much larger clone is one base distant. Genomic DNA was isolated from the sorted cells so that the TCRbeta CDR3 region could be sequenced. The immunoSEQ Assay was used to sequence the TCRbeta CDR3 regions. The table was pulled from immuneACCESS by TCRdb, which kept in-frame rearrangements only. Such tables lose some clones; where checked, under half of the loss comes from unresolved V genes, and the rest has no known cause. The sample table lists 60,000 to 75,000 clones, about 94% of them with a count of one. The ten largest clones add up to roughly 19% of the sample. These data originate in a study of OX40 agonist ivuxolimab in advanced cancers. With regard to the full study: The costimulatory receptor OX40 (CD134) was targeted by ivuxolimab, a fully human IgG2 agonistic monoclonal antibody. Prior anti-PD-1, anti-PD-L1 or anti-CTLA-4 therapy was permitted, and checkpoint inhibitors had been received by roughly two fifths of dose-escalation patients. Partial responses occurred in three dose-escalation patients, of whom one had hepatocellular carcinoma and two had cutaneous melanoma. The paper reports the monotherapy dose-escalation portion (N = 52 patients) of the phase I ivuxolimab trial. The purpose of peripheral TCRbeta sequencing was to test whether ivuxolimab changed TCR sequence diversity and led to clonal T-cell expansion. Intravenous ivuxolimab was administered to patients every 2 weeks at six dose levels: 0.01, 0.1, 0.3, 1.5, 3 and 10 mg/kg. In the dose-escalation cohort, 82.7% of patients were male, and the mean age was approximately 55 years, with a range of roughly 23 to 85. Of the approximately 50 dose-escalation patients, hepatocellular carcinoma was present in about 20, melanoma in approximately 15, renal cell carcinoma in 9 and head and neck cancer in 9.

The trial excluded patients who had a history of autoimmune disease or who were on systemic immunosuppression. Peripheral blood for TCR sequencing was drawn from every dose cohort at baseline, at cycle 4 day 1 and at cycle 7 day 1. The samples were drawn from a first-in-human, open-label, multicenter phase I dose-escalation trial of ivuxolimab. Adults with locally advanced or metastatic melanoma, renal cell, hepatocellular, or head and neck squamous cell carcinoma were enrolled in the trial. Before TCR sequencing, CD4+ T cells and CD8+ T cells from peripheral blood were sorted into separate populations. V drops 5 bases and J drops 5 bases, leaving 12 bases in between. Inclusive of the bounding cysteine and phenylalanine, the CDR3 is 13 residues long. CDR3 DNA only is kept here, 39 bases in frame from base 1. The germline V gene encodes CDR1 MNHEY and CDR2 SMNVEV (reference sequence). What the research found in general, with its limitations: Antigen specificity was not determined for the clonally expanded peripheral T cells. After ivuxolimab, expanded clones were on average more numerous among CD8+ T cells than among CD4+ T cells. In partial responders in the 0.1-3.0 mg/kg groups, normalized peripheral clonal expansion was found to be among the lowest, especially among CD8+ T cells. Low levels of normalized T-cell clonal expansion were also seen in some nonresponding patients. At doses of 0.1 to 3.0 mg/kg, clonal expansion of both CD4+ and CD8+ blood T cells was observed from baseline to week 6.

The clonotype originates from an adult with an advanced solid tumor such as melanoma, head and neck, liver or kidney cancer. This specimen consisted of CD4+ or CD8+ T cells sorted from blood, obtained in a trial of the OX40 agonist ivuxolimab. The chain is assembled from TRBV27 and TRBJ2-5, with the D gene uncertain. CDR3 sequence: CASSPLGGETQYF. The sequence in DNA is TGTGCCAGCAGTCCCTTAGGTGGGGAGACCCAGTACTTC.